These 22 T cell receptor beta chains share one sample of origin, sequenced in a study of T cells in tuberculosis. Clones were sequenced by immunoSEQ multiplex PCR, and TCRdb holds only the in-frame ones, with some missing. The repertoire consists of more than 30,000 clones, with 90% to 95% occurring once and the leading ten covering over 10%. Sequencing input: PBMCs. Receptors were obtained from a donor aged 10-29 years with latent tuberculosis or without tuberculosis infection. Some clones in this sample may be carry-over from other donors' samples.

The chain is built from TRBV27 and TRBJ1-1; no clear D. V dropped 6 bases and J dropped 0 bases, with 8 bases sitting between them. CDR1 is MNHEY and CDR2 is SMNVEV in the germline V gene (reference sequence). The CDR3 has 13 residues. The CDR3 loop reads CASRNLMNTEAFF. CDR3 DNA: TGTGCCAGCAGAAACTTAATGAACACTGAAGCTTTCTTT.

Written as DNA, the CDR3 is TGTGCCAGCAGCCCCCTGTCGGGAAATTATGGCTACACCTTC. This sequence encodes CASSPLSGNYGYTF. The chain has TRBV5-6 and TRBJ1-2; D gene ambiguous. V was pared by 4 bases and J by 5 bases, with 15 bases between. The CDR3 has 14 residues. Germline V gene data show CDR1 as SGHDT and CDR2 as YYEEEE.

The V call is TRBV27, the J call TRBJ1-6, with D tentatively TRBD1 (6 bases). The CDR3 runs 15 residues. Germline CDR1 MNHEY, CDR2 SMNVEV (reference sequence). Trimming took 5 bases from V and 7 from J, leaving 15 bases between them. This CDR3 reads CASSKDSEGNSPLHF. The CDR3 nucleotides are TGTGCCAGCAGTAAGGACAGTGAGGGAAATTCACCCCTCCACTTT.

The chain combines TRBV19 with TRBJ2-1; the D gene is possibly TRBD2 (6 bases). V was shortened by 0 bases and J by 5 bases, with 11 bases between the two germline ends. In germline, CDR1 is LNHDA, CDR2 SQIVND (reference sequence). The CDR3 length is 15 residues. The CDR3 nucleotides read TGTGCCAGTAGTATAGATCTGGGAGGTAACAATGAGCAGTTCTTC. It is translated as CASSIDLGGNNEQFF. Full variable domain (outside the CDR3, taken from reference TRBV19 and TRBJ2-1): DGGITQSPKYLFRKEGQNVTLSCEQNLNHDAMYWYRQDPGQGLRLIYYSQIVNDFQKGDIAEGYSVSREKKESFPLTVTSAQKNPTAFYLCASSIDLGGNNEQFFGPGTRLTVL.

The rearrangement uses TRBV5-8 and TRBJ2-7; D ambiguous. The CDR3 covers 16 residues. Per the germline V gene, CDR1 is SGHTS and CDR2 is YDEGEE. The V and J ends lost 0 bases and 1 base respectively, with 14 bases between them. This CDR3 reads CASSLAVGSRSYEQYF. Here the CDR3 DNA reads TGTGCCAGCAGCTTGGCCGTCGGTTCCCGTTCCTACGAGCAGTACTTC.

The chain combines TRBV6-5 with TRBJ2-3; tentatively, D is TRBD1 (7 bases). The length of the CDR3 is 14 residues. Germline V gives CDR1 MNHEY, CDR2 SVGAGI. V lost 6 bases and J lost 3, with 13 bases in between. CDR3: CASRPTGTTDTQYF. CDR3 sequence (DNA): TGTGCCAGCAGGCCGACAGGGACTACAGATACGCAGTATTTT.

CDR3 protein: CASSAGLEAFF. CDR3 nucleotides: TGTGCCAGCAGCGCCGGTCTTGAAGCTTTCTTT. The chain links TRBV27 to TRBJ1-1; no firm D call. This CDR3 spans 11 amino acids. V lost 6 bases, J lost 7 bases, and 9 bases lay in between. The V gene's germline CDR1 is MNHEY and CDR2 SMNVEV (reference sequence).

The chain recombines TRBV5-4 with TRBJ2-2; D perhaps matches TRBD2 (6 bases). The CDR3 is 13 amino acids. V lost 5 bases to trimming and J lost 7 bases, with 12 bases between them. CDR1 is SGHNT and CDR2 is YYREEE in the germline V gene (reference sequence). The chain's CDR3 is CASRPTSFGELFF. DNA of the CDR3: TGTGCCAGCAGGCCGACTAGTTTCGGGGAGCTGTTTTTT.

Only one count was recorded for this clone. V gene TRBV19 combines with J gene TRBJ2-7; possible D gene TRBD2, 5 bases. Trimming took off 4 bases at V and 4 bases at J, with 8 bases between the two ends. There are 12 residues in the CDR3. CDR1 LNHDA and CDR2 SQIVND come from the germline V gene (reference sequence). The CDR3, as DNA: TGTGCCAGTAGTACGGGAACGTACGAGCAGTACTTC. Its translation is CASSTGTYEQYF.

The chain employs TRBV7-8 and TRBJ2-2, with D perhaps matching TRBD1 (5 bases). Deletions cut 2 bases from V and 3 bases from J, with 13 bases between. The CDR3 has 16 residues. Looked up from germline, CDR1 is SGHVS and CDR2 is FQNEAQ. The CDR3 DNA reads as TGTGCCAGCAGCTTAACGGCGGCAGGGCACACCGGGGAGCTGTTTTTT. Protein sequence: CASSLTAAGHTGELFF.

The J gene is TRBJ1-1, the V gene TRBV9, with a possible D match to TRBD1 (5 bases). Germline CDR1 and CDR2: SGDLS and YYNGEE. The germline V and J ends were trimmed by 2 bases and 1 base, with 15 bases remaining between them. The CDR3 sequence is 16 residues long. CDR3 sequence: CASSVMQGLGNTEAFF. CDR3 coding DNA: TGTGCCAGCAGCGTTATGCAGGGCCTGGGGAACACTGAAGCTTTCTTT.

The J gene is TRBJ2-7, the V gene TRBV6-5, with TRBD1 as a possible D gene (5 bases). Germline values: CDR1 MNHEY, CDR2 SVGAGI. The CDR3 contains 15 residues. V was cut by 0 bases and J by 0 bases, with 9 bases left in between. CDR3 residues: CASSYSRTHSYEQYF. CDR3 coding DNA: TGTGCCAGCAGTTACTCCCGGACACACTCCTACGAGCAGTACTTC.

This clone was observed a few times. The gene calls are TRBV4-3 and TRBJ2-3; 9 nucleotides match TRBD2. Germline V gives CDR1 LGHNA, CDR2 YSLEER. This CDR3 has 14 amino acids. V gave up 3 bases and J gave up 6 bases; unmatched junction bases: 4. The CDR3 DNA follows: TGCGCCAGCAGCCAGGGCGGGGGGGCGGATACGCAGTATTTT. It codes for CASSQGGGADTQYF.

This chain connects TRBV2 to TRBJ2-2; TRBD2 might be the D (7 bases). Trimming removed 4 bases at V and 0 bases at J, with 21 bases between. Germline V gene sequence: CDR1 SNHLY, CDR2 FYNNEI. CDR3 size: 19 residues. DNA of the CDR3: TGTGCCAGCAGTGGAGACAGGACTAGTTACAACGCGAACACCGGGGAGCTGTTTTTT. As protein: CASSGDRTSYNANTGELFF.

The genes are TRBV13 and TRBJ1-2, with TRBD1 identical over 8 bases. In germline, CDR1 is PRHDT, CDR2 FYEKMQ (reference sequence). CDR3 length: 14 residues. Unmatched junction bases numbered 3, after V lost 3 bases and J lost 3 bases. CDR3 DNA sequence: TGTGCCAGCAGCTTGGACAGGGTCCACTATGGCTACACCTTC. It yields the protein CASSLDRVHYGYTF.

The rearrangement joins TRBV4-1 to TRBJ1-1; 7 bases fit TRBD1. Trimming removed 2 bases from V and 7 bases from J; junction bases left unmatched: 4. CDR3 length: 13 residues. Germline CDR1 is MGHRA and CDR2 is YSYEKL. DNA for the CDR3: TGCGCCAGCAGCCAAAGAGGGGGCGTTGAAGCTTTCTTT. This gives the protein CASSQRGGVEAFF.

V usage is TRBV7-3 and J usage is TRBJ2-2, with 7 bases that match TRBD1. This CDR3 comprises 16 residues. In germline, CDR1 is SGHTA, CDR2 FQGTGA. J lost 7 bases, V lost 1 base, and 9 bases had no gene match. The DNA for the CDR3 is TGTGCCAGCAGCTTAAGTAGCGAGGGGGCGGTCGGGGAGCTGTTTTTT. Protein: CASSLSSEGAVGELFF.

This clone was seen just once. V usage is TRBV4-1 and J usage is TRBJ1-1; D is ambiguous. V was pared by 1 base and J by 4 bases, with 4 bases between. The CDR3 is 12 amino acids. Germline lookup yields CDR1 MGHRA and CDR2 YSYEKL. The CDR3 DNA reads as TGCGCCAGCAGCCAAGGGAGCACTGAAGCTTTCTTT. Protein product: CASSQGSTEAFF.

This chain uses TRBV4-3 with TRBJ2-4, with 7 bases matching TRBD1. The CDR3 is 21 amino acids. V shed 0 bases and J 0 bases; nucleotides not matched to a gene: 17. CDR1 and CDR2 (germline): LGHNA, YSLEER. The CDR3 loop reads CASSQDLVVRDSLVAKNIQYF. In DNA, the CDR3 is TGCGCCAGCAGCCAAGATTTAGTGGTTCGGGACAGCCTGGTAGCCAAAAACATTCAGTACTTC.

This chain links TRBV28 with TRBJ2-7, with a weak D call TRBD1 (5 bases). Trimming stripped 3 bases from V and 0 bases from J, with 12 bases between. From germline, CDR1 is MDHEN and CDR2 SYDVKM. The CDR3 runs to 15 residues. The chain's CDR3 is CASSLGRASSYEQYV. The CDR3 coding sequence is TGTGCCAGCAGTTTGGGCAGGGCAAGCTCCTACGAGCAGTACGTC.

This clone was seen once. The gene calls are TRBV5-1 and TRBJ1-1; 7 bases fit TRBD1. V lost 6 bases to trimming and J lost 5 bases; unmatched junction nucleotides: 16. Germline CDR1 reads SGHRS; CDR2 reads YFSETQ. CDR3 length: 16 residues. CDR3: CASTTTTGQRGTEAFF. The CDR3 DNA sequence: TGCGCCAGCACCACTACGACAGGGCAAAGAGGGACTGAAGCTTTCTTT. Full variable domain (missing parts from reference TRBV5-1 and TRBJ1-1): KAGVTQTPRYLIKTRGQQVTLSCSPISGHRSVSWYQQTPGQGLQFLFEYFSETQRNKGNFPGRFSGRQFSNSRSEMNVSTLELGDSALYLCASTTTTGQRGTEAFFGQGTRLTVV.

CDR3 loop: CASSLPETGVNGYTF. CDR3 nucleotide sequence: TGTGCCAGCAGCTTACCAGAGACAGGTGTCAATGGCTACACCTTC. The genes are TRBV7-8 and TRBJ1-2; D might be TRBD1 (6 bases). This CDR3 is 15 amino acids long. Looked up from germline, CDR1 is SGHVS and CDR2 is FQNEAQ. V lost 2 bases, J lost 6 bases, and 16 bases lay in between. Full variable domain (outside the CDR3, taken from reference TRBV7-8 and TRBJ1-2): GAGVSQSPRYKVAKRGQDVALRCDPISGHVSLFWYQQALGQGPEFLTYFQNEAQLDKSGLPSDRFFAERPEGSVSTLKIQRTQQEDSAVYLCASSLPETGVNGYTFGSGTRLTVV.